The subject of this entry is one T cell receptor beta chain. The record originates from a study of blood T cell repertoires in COVID-19. Sequencing used immunoSEQ multiplex PCR; TCRdb keeps in-frame clones, though not all of them. The sample shows under 300,000 clones, about 85% of them seen only once. The sequenced sample was PBMCs or T cells enriched from blood (not recorded which). The clonotype was recovered from a woman between 50 and 59 years old who had recovered from COVID-19.

The CDR3 sequence is CATSHTGSGGELFF. The DNA of the CDR3 is TGTGCCACCAGTCACACAGGGTCGGGCGGGGAGCTGTTTTTT. This rearrangement joins TRBV24-1 to TRBJ2-2; maybe TRBD1 (6 bases). Trimming took 6 bases from V and 7 from J, leaving 14 bases between them. This CDR3 contains 14 residues. CDR1 is KGHDR, CDR2 SFDVKD, per germline.